This T cell receptor beta chain derives from a study of CD8+CD57+ T cells in acquired aplastic anemia. With 5 bases removed from V and 2 bases from J, the gap between germline ends came to 21 bases. This CDR3 contains 17 residues. The use of genomic DNA as template underpinned the TCR beta VDJ and CDR3 profiling. MiXCR was run by TCRdb on the reads, yielding one entry per CDR3 protein. The sample lists 400,000 to 500,000 distinct CDR3 sequences; 55% to 70% were seen once. As to this clonotype: This could be a read error, since a much larger clone is one nucleotide away.

Source material: sorted CD4+, CD8+, or CD8+CD57+ T cells (not recorded which) from PBMCs. The chain carries TRBV12-3 or TRBV12-4 and TRBJ2-5; D not resolved. The source is a human donor in good health, serving as a control. CDR3 bases: TGTGCCAGCAGTCTTGATGACCCATACGATGGGCAAGAGACCCAGTACTTC. Translating gives CASSLDDPYDGQETQYF.